Presented here are 10 T cell receptor beta chains from one specimen sequenced in a study of cytomegalovirus exposure and HLA in healthy donors. The study ran its PCR with 60 Vbeta and 13 Jbeta primers. TCRdb keeps only in-frame clones here, not all; method: immunoSEQ multiplex PCR. The table includes roughly 120,000 clones, approximately 80% detected once. The sequencing input was PBMCs. The receptors originated from a human donor in good health.

The rearrangement links TRBV27 to TRBJ2-7; 8 positions agree with TRBD2. There are 13 residues in the CDR3. V lost 7 bases and J lost 2; bases outside the gene matches: 4. CDR1 and CDR2 (germline): MNHEY, SMNVEV (reference sequence). CDR3 coding DNA: TGTGCCAGCAAAAGCGGGGGAGCCTACGAGCAGTACTTC. This encodes CASKSGGAYEQYF.

This chain connects TRBV6-1 to TRBJ2-7; 8 bases are shared with TRBD2. Germline CDR1 and CDR2: MNHNS and SASEGT. V dropped 4 bases and J dropped 2; count of bases not matched to a gene: 7. The CDR3 contains 15 residues. CDR3 nucleotide sequence: TGTGCCAGCAGTGCTCCCGGGGGGGGGCCCTACGAGCAGTACTTC. Protein sequence: CASSAPGGGPYEQYF.

The V call is TRBV12-5, the J call TRBJ2-5, with D possibly being TRBD1 (5 bases). Trimming pared 6 bases from V and 1 base from J, leaving 12 bases between. Germline CDR1 reads LGHNT; CDR2 reads FRNRAP. This CDR3 contains 14 residues. The CDR3 DNA is TGTGCTAGTGGCCAAGACAGCCCCCAAGAGACCCAGTACTTC. It translates to CASGQDSPQETQYF.

The table lists this clone with a few counts. This rearrangement joins TRBV4-1 to TRBJ1-4, with TRBD1 matching 9 bases. The CDR3 totals 15 residues. Per germline, CDR1 MGHRA and CDR2 YSYEKL. The V and J ends lost 8 bases and 7 bases, in that order; junction bases with no gene match: 11. CDR3 sequence (DNA): TGCGCCAGCGCTATACCGGGACAGGGATTTGAAAAACTGTTTTTT. Translated: CASAIPGQGFEKLFF.

The chain couples TRBV19 to TRBJ1-2, with TRBD1 matching 9 bases. The CDR3 loop spans 15 amino acids. Trimming at V came to 3 bases and at J to 8 bases, leaving 10 bases not matched to a gene. Germline V gene data show CDR1 as LNHDA and CDR2 as SQIVND (reference sequence). The CDR3 bases are TGTGCCAGTAGTATCGGGGGACAGGGCGCGAGGGGCTACACCTTC. Amino acid sequence: CASSIGGQGARGYTF.

The rearrangement links TRBV5-1 to TRBJ2-3, with TRBD2 as a possible D gene (5 bases). Germline V lookup: CDR1 SGHRS, CDR2 YFSETQ. Trimming cost V 0 bases and J 4 bases, with 9 bases left between them. This CDR3 has 14 amino acids. The CDR3 DNA sequence: TGCGCCAGCAGCTTGGGGCGGGCCGCAGATACGCAGTATTTT. This codes for CASSLGRAADTQYF.

The chain employs TRBV5-6 and TRBJ1-5, with D possibly matching TRBD1 (6 bases). Trimming took 0 bases from V and 5 from J, leaving 9 bases between them. This CDR3 is 14 amino acids long. Per germline, CDR1 SGHDT and CDR2 YYEEEE. The CDR3 DNA follows: TGTGCCAGCAGCTTGGCAGGGGTGGATCAGCCCCAGCATTTT. The encoded protein is CASSLAGVDQPQHF.

The rearrangement uses TRBV7-8 and TRBJ1-5; D is undetermined. The V gene lost 1 base and the J gene lost 4 bases, with 14 bases spanning the gap. In germline, CDR1 is SGHVS, CDR2 FQNEAQ. The CDR3 consists of 16 residues. DNA of the CDR3: TGTGCCAGCAGCTTAGGGAACCTACTAAGGAATCAGCCCCAGCATTTT. It specifies CASSLGNLLRNQPQHF.

This chain connects TRBV7-6 to TRBJ2-7, with 7 nucleotides matching TRBD1. This CDR3 spans 14 amino acids. The germline CDR1 and CDR2 sequences are SGHVS and FNYEAQ. Losses at the gene ends were 1 base for V and 2 bases for J; bases not matched to a gene: 2. For the CDR3, the DNA is TGTGCCAGCAGCTTAGATGACAGGGCCTACGAGCAGTACTTC. Translated: CASSLDDRAYEQYF.

V is TRBV23-1 and J is TRBJ1-2; D perhaps matches TRBD1 (6 bases). TRBV23-1 is an ORF for which the function is uncertain. This CDR3 has 15 amino acids. With 0 bases removed from V and 3 bases from J, the gap between germline ends came to 11 bases. CDR3 DNA sequence: TGCGCCAGCAGTCAATCTCGGAACAGGGACTATGGCTACACCTTC. Its translation: CASSQSRNRDYGYTF.